This T cell receptor beta chain was profiled in a study of blood T cell repertoires in COVID-19. In the study overall: Sources were T cells, B-cell-depleted T cells, or PBMCs; the material itself was cDNA or gDNA.

The germline CDR1 and CDR2 sequences are PRHDT and FYEKMQ (reference sequence). This CDR3 spans 14 amino acids. Trimming pared 5 bases from V and 5 bases from J, leaving 15 bases between. Some clones are missing from TCRdb's copy, which holds only in-frame ones; the method was immunoSEQ multiplex PCR. The sample records roughly 350,000 clones, about 85% being singletons. The origin of this receptor is a woman under 30 with acute or convalescent COVID-19. The chain uses TRBV13 and TRBJ1-1, with D unresolved. What was sequenced was peripheral blood. This CDR3 reads CASSPRSRGTEAFF. The CDR3 bases are TGTGCCAGCAGCCCAAGGAGTCGAGGGACTGAAGCTTTCTTT. The full variable domain, rest sourced from reference TRBV13 and TRBJ1-1, is AAGVIQSPRHLIKEKRETATLKCYPIPRHDTVYWYQQGPGQDPQFLISFYEKMQSDKGSIPDRFSAQQFSDYHSELNMSSLELGDSALYFCASSPRSRGTEAFFGQGTRLTVV.